This passage covers 15 T cell receptor beta chains from one sample sequenced in a study of blood T cells in healthy people across ages. PCR was performed a second time for about 7 to 12 cycles using a sample-barcoded 5' primer and a J-beta primer mix. TCRdb re-called the 5' RACE reads with MiXCR, one entry per CDR3 protein. The sample records over a million distinct CDR3 sequences, more than 40% being singletons. Source material: blood. These receptors were collected from a woman in her sixties or seventies in good health.

This chain connects TRBV20-1 to TRBJ1-2; D remains unclear. The V end was cut by 0 bases, the J end by 8 bases, with 16 bases between. Per germline, CDR1 DFQATT and CDR2 SNEGSKA (reference sequence). The CDR3 spans 14 residues. Here the CDR3 DNA reads TGCAGTGCTAGAGATCACAGAAGATTGCGGGGCTACACCTTC. Its protein is CSARDHRRLRGYTF.

This clonotype was counted a single time. This chain joins TRBV11-2 and TRBJ2-5, with 8 bases aligning to TRBD1. With V trimmed by 5 bases and J by 2 bases, 13 bases remained unmatched. This CDR3 is 17 amino acids long. Germline V gene lookup returns CDR1 SGHAT and CDR2 FQNNGV. The CDR3: CASSPRDRTTTQETQYF. DNA for the CDR3: TGTGCCAGCAGCCCGCGGGACAGGACCACCACTCAAGAGACCCAGTACTTC.

This clonotype has a handful of counts. The V and J genes are TRBV10-3 and TRBJ1-2; 7 nucleotides agree with TRBD1. CDR1 and CDR2 from the germline V gene are ENHRY and SYGVKD. The CDR3 runs 12 residues. Germline trimming cut 6 bases from V and 4 bases from J; bases unmatched to any gene: 2. The CDR3 reads CAIRGDSYGYTF. The CDR3 bases are TGTGCCATCAGGGGGGACAGCTATGGCTACACCTTC.

This chain links TRBV7-3 with TRBJ2-5, with TRBD2 as a possible D gene (6 bases). The CDR3 is 15 residues long. Germline loops: CDR1 SGHTA, CDR2 FQGTGA. V shed 4 bases and J shed 11 bases, with 23 bases lying between them. The CDR3 DNA follows: TGTGCCAGCAGCTCCTACGGGACTTCGGATGGGGAGCAGTACTTC. Amino acid sequence: CASSSYGTSDGEQYF.

This clonotype was seen only a few times. The chain links TRBV7-2 to TRBJ1-5; the D gene is possibly TRBD1 (6 bases). The CDR3 consists of 13 residues. Per the germline V gene, CDR1 is SGHTA and CDR2 is FQGNSA. Trimming removed 6 bases from V and 11 bases from J, with 17 bases in between. Here the CDR3 reads CASSYHRESSQHF. The CDR3 bases are TGTGCCAGCAGTTATCACAGGGAATCATCCCAGCATTTT.

The sample holds a few counts of this clonotype. V usage is TRBV6-1 and J usage is TRBJ1-1, with 8 bases lining up with TRBD1. CDR1 is MNHNS, CDR2 SASEGT, per germline. Germline trimming cut 7 bases from V and 2 bases from J; bases unmatched to any gene: 3. The CDR3 extends over 13 amino acids. The CDR3 loop reads CASTDRDNTEAFF. In nucleotides, the CDR3 is TGTGCCAGCACGGACAGGGACAACACTGAAGCTTTCTTT.

V is TRBV7-9 and J is TRBJ1-2; D gene unclear. CDR1 SEHNR and CDR2 FQNEAQ come from the germline V gene (reference sequence). The CDR3 runs 13 residues. V gave up 1 base and J gave up 7 bases, with 10 bases separating them. The chain's CDR3 is CASSLGPTFGYTF. CDR3 DNA: TGTGCCAGCAGCTTAGGACCGACATTTGGCTACACCTTC.

The chain employs TRBV11-2 and TRBJ2-6, with 7 positions matching TRBD1. CDR1 and CDR2 (germline): SGHAT, FQNNGV. Trimming removed 7 bases from V and 4 bases from J; junction bases left unmatched: 7. This CDR3 has 15 residues. CDR3 region: CASNFTGAGANVLTF. The DNA for the CDR3 is TGTGCCAGCAACTTCACAGGGGCCGGGGCCAACGTCCTGACTTTC.

This sequence joins TRBV21-1 and TRBJ2-7; TRBD1 is the table's D call, not checked against the DNA. TRBV21-1 is classified as a pseudogene. The CDR3 is made up of 15 amino acids. CDR3 sequence (DNA): TGTGCCAGAAGCAAATCCAGGAAAGGGTTCTACGAGCAGTACTTC. Protein sequence: CARSKSRKGFYEQYF.

The V gene is TRBV28, the J gene TRBJ2-5; TRBD2 aligns across 9 bases. With 3 bases clipped from V and 4 bases from J, the junction kept 9 bases outside the gene matches. Germline V gives CDR1 MDHEN, CDR2 SYDVKM. This CDR3 comprises 16 residues. The CDR3 nucleotides read TGTGCCAGCAGTTTTCCCTCCGGCGGGGGGGCAGAGACCCAGTACTTC. Amino acid sequence: CASSFPSGGGAETQYF.

The rearrangement joins TRBV20-1 to TRBJ2-1, with 10 bases that match TRBD2. CDR1 and CDR2 (germline): DFQATT, SNEGSKA (reference sequence). Trimming removed 1 base from V and 6 bases from J; junction bases left unmatched: 6. There are 15 residues in the CDR3. CDR3 sequence: CSARGQLAGVNEQFF. As DNA, the CDR3 is TGCAGTGCTAGAGGTCAGCTAGCGGGAGTCAATGAGCAGTTCTTC.

The rearrangement joins TRBV2 to TRBJ2-1; D may be TRBD2 (6 bases). The J call may be incorrect, as the DNA end agrees better with TRBJ2-7. Per germline, CDR1 SNHLY and CDR2 FYNNEI. The CDR3 has 14 amino acids. The CDR3 nucleotides are TGTGCCAGCACCCGGGAGAGGTCCTACAATGAGCAGTACTTC. Amino acids: CASTRERSYNEQYF.

V is TRBV29-1 and J is TRBJ1-2, with D hard to call. V lost 4 bases and J lost 4, with 10 bases in between. Germline CDR1 is SQVTM and CDR2 is ANQGSEA. CDR3 size: 12 residues. The CDR3 sequence is CSVGEELYGYTF. Here the CDR3 DNA reads TGCAGCGTTGGGGAGGAACTCTATGGCTACACCTTC.

The genes are TRBV10-3 and TRBJ2-2, with a possible D match to TRBD1 (6 bases). The ends were cut back, 5 bases at V and 3 bases at J, with 10 bases in the middle. Germline CDR1 reads ENHRY; CDR2 reads SYGVKD. This CDR3 spans 14 amino acids. CDR3 region: CAISQTGDTGELFF. CDR3 DNA sequence: TGTGCCATCAGTCAGACAGGCGACACCGGGGAGCTGTTTTTT.

The CDR3 region is CASSKGRSGETQYF. CDR3 coding DNA: TGTGCCAGCAGTAAGGGCCGCTCCGGGGAGACCCAGTACTTC. The chain links TRBV6-5 to TRBJ2-5; D unresolved. V dropped 5 bases and J dropped 5 bases, with 15 bases sitting between them. Germline CDR1 MNHEY, CDR2 SVGAGI. This CDR3 region has 14 residues.